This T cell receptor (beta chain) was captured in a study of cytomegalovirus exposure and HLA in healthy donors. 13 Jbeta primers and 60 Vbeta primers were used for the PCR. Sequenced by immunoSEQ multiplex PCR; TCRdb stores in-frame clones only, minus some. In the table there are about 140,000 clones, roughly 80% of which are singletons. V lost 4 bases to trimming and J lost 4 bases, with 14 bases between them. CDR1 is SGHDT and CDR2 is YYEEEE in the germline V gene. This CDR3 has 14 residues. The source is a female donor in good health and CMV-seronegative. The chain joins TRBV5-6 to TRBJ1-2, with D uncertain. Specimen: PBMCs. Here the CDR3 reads CASSGLEGLYGYTF. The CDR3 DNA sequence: TGTGCCAGCAGCGGGCTGGAGGGCCTCTATGGCTACACCTTC.